Reported below is one T cell receptor (beta chain). The sample originates from a study of blood T cell repertoires in COVID-19. Produced via immunoSEQ multiplex PCR; TCRdb's table is partial and in-frame only. The data contain 140,000 to 150,000 clones, more than 75% of them singletons. V was pared by 4 bases and J by 5 bases, with 20 bases between. Germline V CDR1 and CDR2: KGHSH, LQKENI. The CDR3 totals 16 residues. Material: peripheral blood. V and J are TRBV18 and TRBJ1-1; D possibly corresponds to TRBD1 (6 bases). The TCR comes from a middle-aged man who had recovered from COVID-19. The CDR3 bases are TGTGCCAGCTCACTGGTGGGGGCTAAAATTGTTACTGAAGCTTTCTTT. It specifies CASSLVGAKIVTEAFF.